This T cell receptor beta chain was recovered during a study of blood T cell repertoires in COVID-19. On the study more broadly: Italy, Spain and the United States were the sources of the convalescent and acute COVID-19 samples. The analysed material was cDNA or gDNA that came from T cells, B-cell-depleted T cells, or PBMCs.

Per the study methods: Amplifying reference gene primers gave estimates of nucleated cell counts. Libraries were prepared by immunoSEQ multiplex PCR; TCRdb keeps only in-frame clonotypes and omits some of them. The DNA was the basis for D and trimming; V, J and clone size are from that table. The sample lists 300,000 or so clones, 91% occurring once. The germline CDR1 and CDR2 sequences are SGHAT and FQNNGV. This CDR3 spans 14 amino acids. V lost 4 bases to trimming and J lost 0 bases, with 9 bases between them. This clone was found once. The rearrangement joins TRBV11-2 to TRBJ1-2, with D tentatively TRBD1 (6 bases). The sequenced sample was peripheral blood. The source is a woman under 40 with COVID-19, enrolled during active disease. CDR3 amino acids: CASSSDRANYGYTF. Here the CDR3 DNA reads TGTGCCAGCAGCTCGGACAGAGCTAACTATGGCTACACCTTC.